A single sample is the source of the 5 T cell receptor beta chains below, sequenced in a study of blood T cells in healthy people across ages. Next came a second PCR, run for roughly 6 to 11 cycles, which used a sample-barcoded 5' primer along with a J-beta primer mix. One entry per CDR3 protein results from TCRdb running MiXCR on the 5' RACE reads. The sample contains about 930,000 distinct CDR3 sequences, around 29% of which appear only once. The sample was also linked to a second study, of T cells of mothers and their children.

Sequencing input: blood. The receptors originated from a woman in her thirties or forties in good health.

V and J are TRBV25-1 and TRBJ1-1; TRBD1 is a possible D gene (5 bases). This CDR3 contains 13 residues. The germline V and J ends were trimmed by 7 bases and 5 bases, with 14 bases remaining between them. CDR1 is MGHDK and CDR2 is SYGVNS in the germline V gene. The CDR3 DNA follows: TGTGCCAGCACCCCTATGGGGGGGACTGAAGCTTTCTTT. Encoded protein: CASTPMGGTEAFF.

This clonotype was recorded only once. Possible read error: a much larger clone is one base away. The chain recombines TRBV29-1 with TRBJ1-1; weak D call: TRBD1 (5 bases). Per the germline V gene, CDR1 is SQVTM and CDR2 is ANQGSEA. The CDR3 totals 14 residues. This CDR3 reads CNVDSPGKNTEAFF. CDR3 nucleotide sequence: TGCAACGTTGATAGCCCAGGGAAGAACACTGAAGCTTTCTTT.

The chain joins TRBV4-2 to TRBJ2-2; no clear D. This CDR3 region has 16 residues. In germline, CDR1 is LGHNA, CDR2 YNFKEQ. Trimming took off 0 bases at V and 0 bases at J, with 8 bases between the two ends. The CDR3 DNA is TGTGCCAGCAGCCAAGATCCGGTTGCGAACACCGGGGAGCTGTTTTTT. Protein: CASSQDPVANTGELFF.

This clonotype showed up many times. The chain combines TRBV6-1 with TRBJ2-5; TRBD2 aligns across 10 bases. Unmatched junction bases numbered 10, after V lost 5 bases and J lost 4 bases. CDR3 length equals 16 residues. Germline CDR1 reads MNHNS; CDR2 reads SASEGT. The CDR3 DNA follows: TGTGCCAGCAGTCGTAGCGGGGGGCCCTCAGGAGAGACCCAGTACTTC. Its translation is CASSRSGGPSGETQYF.

On this clonotype: At one end the junction does not follow the germline gene, possibly because of a read error. The rearrangement uses TRBV7-2 and TRBJ1-1; 7 bases line up with TRBD1. This CDR3 is built from 15 residues. Germline V gives CDR1 SGHTA, CDR2 FQGNSA. The CDR3 nucleotides are TGTGCCAGCAGCTTAACGATAGTAGGGGGCACTGAAGTTTTCTTT. It yields the protein CASSLTIVGGTEVFF. Supplemented by reference TRBV7-2 and TRBJ1-1, the full variable domain reads GAGVSQSPSNKVTEKGKDVELRCDPISGHTALYWYRQSLGQGLEFLIYFQGNSAPDKSGLPSDRFSAERTGGSVSTLTIQRTQQEDSAVYLCASSLTIVGGTEVFFGQGTRLTVV.